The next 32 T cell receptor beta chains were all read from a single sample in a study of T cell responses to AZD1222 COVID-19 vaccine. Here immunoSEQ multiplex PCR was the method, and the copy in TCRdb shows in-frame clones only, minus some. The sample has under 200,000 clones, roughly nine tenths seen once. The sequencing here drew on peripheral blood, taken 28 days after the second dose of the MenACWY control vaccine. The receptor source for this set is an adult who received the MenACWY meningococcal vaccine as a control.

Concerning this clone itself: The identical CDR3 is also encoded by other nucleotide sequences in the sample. This CDR3 is CASSPGQDYGYTF. CDR3 bases: TGTGCCAGCAGCCCGGGACAGGACTATGGCTACACCTTC. The chain uses TRBV12-3 or TRBV12-4 and TRBJ1-2; 8 nucleotides line up with TRBD1. The CDR3 loop spans 13 amino acids. Unmatched junction bases numbered 3, after V lost 6 bases and J lost 3 bases.

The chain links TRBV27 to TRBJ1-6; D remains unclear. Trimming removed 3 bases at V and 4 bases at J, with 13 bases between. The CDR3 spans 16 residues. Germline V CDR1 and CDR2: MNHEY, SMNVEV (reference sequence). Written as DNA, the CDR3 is TGTGCCAGCAGTTTTGAGGGAAGGGCATATAATTCACCCCTCCACTTT. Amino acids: CASSFEGRAYNSPLHF.

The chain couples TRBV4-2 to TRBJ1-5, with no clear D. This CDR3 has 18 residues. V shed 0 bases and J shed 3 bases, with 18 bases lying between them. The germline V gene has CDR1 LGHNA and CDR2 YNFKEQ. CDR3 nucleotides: TGTGCCAGCAGCCAAGATGGCGGACTTCTCGGGGACAATCAGCCCCAGCATTTT. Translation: CASSQDGGLLGDNQPQHF.

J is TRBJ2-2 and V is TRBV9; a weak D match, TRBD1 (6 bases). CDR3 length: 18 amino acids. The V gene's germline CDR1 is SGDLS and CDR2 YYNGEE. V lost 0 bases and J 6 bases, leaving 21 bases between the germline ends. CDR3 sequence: CASSVDLTGPRASGELFF. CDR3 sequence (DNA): TGTGCCAGCAGCGTAGACCTCACAGGGCCCAGGGCTTCCGGGGAGCTGTTTTTT.

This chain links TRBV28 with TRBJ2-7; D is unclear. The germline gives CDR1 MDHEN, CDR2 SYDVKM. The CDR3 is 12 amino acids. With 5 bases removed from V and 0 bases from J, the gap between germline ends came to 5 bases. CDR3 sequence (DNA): TGTGCCAGCAGTGTTAGCTCCTACGAGCAGTACTTC. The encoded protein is CASSVSSYEQYF.

In DNA form, the CDR3 reads TGTGCCAGTAGTATGGTTGGCGGGGGGAGTTACGAGCAGTACTTC. This codes for CASSMVGGGSYEQYF. V usage is TRBV19 and J usage is TRBJ2-7; 8 bases fit TRBD2. Germline CDR1 LNHDA, CDR2 SQIVND (reference sequence). The CDR3 spans 15 residues. J lost 4 bases, V lost 3 bases, and 8 bases had no gene match. Variable domain in full (rest from reference TRBV19 and TRBJ2-7): DGGITQSPKYLFRKEGQNVTLSCEQNLNHDAMYWYRQDPGQGLRLIYYSQIVNDFQKGDIAEGYSVSREKKESFPLTVTSAQKNPTAFYLCASSMVGGGSYEQYFGPGTRLTVT.

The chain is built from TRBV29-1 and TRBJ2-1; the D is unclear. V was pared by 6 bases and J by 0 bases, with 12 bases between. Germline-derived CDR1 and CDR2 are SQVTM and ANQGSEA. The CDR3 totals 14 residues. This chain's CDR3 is CSVESVRSYNEQFF. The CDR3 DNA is TGCAGCGTGGAGAGCGTACGCTCCTACAATGAGCAGTTCTTC.

The CDR3 protein is CASSVAVSYEQYF. For the CDR3, the DNA is TGTGCCAGCAGCGTAGCAGTTTCCTACGAGCAGTACTTC. The chain carries TRBV9 and TRBJ2-7; no firm D call. The CDR3 extends over 13 amino acids. The V gene's germline CDR1 is SGDLS and CDR2 YYNGEE. Trimming took 0 bases from V and 1 from J, leaving 5 bases between them.

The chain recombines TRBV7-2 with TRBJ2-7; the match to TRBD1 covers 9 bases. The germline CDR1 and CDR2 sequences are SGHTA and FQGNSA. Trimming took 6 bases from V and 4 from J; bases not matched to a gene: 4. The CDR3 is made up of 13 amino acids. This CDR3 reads CASREQGAYEQYF. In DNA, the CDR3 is TGTGCCAGCAGAGAACAGGGGGCGTACGAGCAGTACTTC.

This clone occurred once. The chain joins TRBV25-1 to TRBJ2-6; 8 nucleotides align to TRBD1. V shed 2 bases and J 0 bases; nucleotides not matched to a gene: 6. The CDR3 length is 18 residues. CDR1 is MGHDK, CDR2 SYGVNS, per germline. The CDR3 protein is CASSEKTGVPSGANVLTF. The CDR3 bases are TGTGCCAGCAGTGAAAAGACAGGGGTCCCCTCTGGGGCCAACGTCCTGACTTTC.

In nucleotides, the CDR3 is TGTGCTAGTGGTAACCCGACAGAGATGGCTGAACTGTTTTTT. Translating gives CASGNPTEMAELFF. This chain connects TRBV12-5 to TRBJ1-4; TRBD1 might be the D (5 bases). With 5 bases removed from V and 12 bases from J, the gap between germline ends came to 19 bases. Germline V gives CDR1 LGHNT, CDR2 FRNRAP. This CDR3 has 14 amino acids.

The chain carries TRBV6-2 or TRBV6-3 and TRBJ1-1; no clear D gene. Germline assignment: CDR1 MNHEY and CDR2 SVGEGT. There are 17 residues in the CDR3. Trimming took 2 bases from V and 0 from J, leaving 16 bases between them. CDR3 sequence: CASSYVLGGPMNTEAFF. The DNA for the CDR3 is TGTGCCAGCAGTTACGTTCTAGGAGGCCCAATGAACACTGAAGCTTTCTTT.

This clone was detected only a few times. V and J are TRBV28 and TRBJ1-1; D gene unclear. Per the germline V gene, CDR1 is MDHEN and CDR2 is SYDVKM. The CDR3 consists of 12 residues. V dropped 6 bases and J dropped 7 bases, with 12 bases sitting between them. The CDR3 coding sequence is TGTGCCAGCAGCCCAGCGAGGAGTGAAGCTTTCTTT. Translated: CASSPARSEAFF.

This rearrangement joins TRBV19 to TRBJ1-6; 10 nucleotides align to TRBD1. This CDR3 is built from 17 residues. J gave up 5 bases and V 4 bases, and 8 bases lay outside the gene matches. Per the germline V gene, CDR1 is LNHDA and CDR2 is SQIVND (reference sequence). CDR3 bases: TGTGCCAGTAGTAACCGAAGACAGGGGGCGGATAATTCACCCCTCCACTTT. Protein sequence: CASSNRRQGADNSPLHF.

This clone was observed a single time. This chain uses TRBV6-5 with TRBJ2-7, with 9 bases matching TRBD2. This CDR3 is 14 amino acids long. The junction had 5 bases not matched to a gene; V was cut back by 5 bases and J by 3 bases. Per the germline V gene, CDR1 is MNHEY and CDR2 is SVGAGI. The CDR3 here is CASSTLAGSYEQYF. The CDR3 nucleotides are TGTGCCAGCAGTACTCTAGCGGGGAGCTACGAGCAGTACTTC.

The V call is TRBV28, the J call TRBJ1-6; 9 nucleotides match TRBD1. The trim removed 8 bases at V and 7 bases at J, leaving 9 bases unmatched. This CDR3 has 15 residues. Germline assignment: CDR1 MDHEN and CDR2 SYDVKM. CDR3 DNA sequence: TGTGCCAGCTTCTTCGCCGGGACAGGGAATTCACCCCTCCACTTT. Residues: CASFFAGTGNSPLHF.

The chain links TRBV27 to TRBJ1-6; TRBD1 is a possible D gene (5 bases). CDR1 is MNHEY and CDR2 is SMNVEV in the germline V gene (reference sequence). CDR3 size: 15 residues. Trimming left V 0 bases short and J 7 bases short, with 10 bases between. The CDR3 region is CASSLSSGVNSPLHF. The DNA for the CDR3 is TGTGCCAGCAGTTTATCGTCGGGGGTCAATTCACCCCTCCACTTT.

For the CDR3, the DNA is TGTGCCACCAGTGCAACAACAGGGGTCACGAGCTCCTACGAGCAGTACTTC. Translation gives CATSATTGVTSSYEQYF. The chain has TRBV24-1 and TRBJ2-7, with TRBD1 matching 7 bases. Germline V gives CDR1 KGHDR, CDR2 SFDVKD. CDR3 length: 17 residues. Losses at the gene ends were 5 bases for V and 0 bases for J; bases not matched to a gene: 12.

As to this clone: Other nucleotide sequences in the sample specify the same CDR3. CDR3 loop: CASSWDKAYEQYF. The CDR3 coding sequence is TGCGCCAGCAGCTGGGACAAGGCCTACGAGCAGTACTTC. The chain employs TRBV5-1 and TRBJ2-7; TRBD1 might be the D (6 bases). Per the germline V gene, CDR1 is SGHRS and CDR2 is YFSETQ. The germline V and J ends were trimmed by 3 bases and 2 bases, with 9 bases remaining between them. The CDR3 spans 13 residues.

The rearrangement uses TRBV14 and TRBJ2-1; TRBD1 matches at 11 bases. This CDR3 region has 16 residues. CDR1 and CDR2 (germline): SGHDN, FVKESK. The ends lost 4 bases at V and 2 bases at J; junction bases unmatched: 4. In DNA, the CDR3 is TGTGCCAGCAGCCCCCGGACAGGGGGCGCCTACAATGAGCAGTTCTTC. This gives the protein CASSPRTGGAYNEQFF.

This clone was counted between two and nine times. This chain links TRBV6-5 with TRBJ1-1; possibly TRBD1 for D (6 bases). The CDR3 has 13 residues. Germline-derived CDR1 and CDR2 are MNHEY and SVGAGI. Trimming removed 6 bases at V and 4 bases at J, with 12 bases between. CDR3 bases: TGTGCCAGCAGAGGCATAGGGGGCACTGAAGCTTTCTTT. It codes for CASRGIGGTEAFF.

The CDR3 spells CASSAHQNQPQHF. The DNA of the CDR3 is TGTGCCAGCAGTGCCCATCAAAATCAGCCCCAGCATTTT. V is TRBV2 and J is TRBJ1-5; D not certain. Between the trimmed V and J ends, which lost 4 bases and 4 bases, there was a span of 8 bases. In germline, CDR1 is SNHLY, CDR2 FYNNEI. The CDR3 is 13 residues long.

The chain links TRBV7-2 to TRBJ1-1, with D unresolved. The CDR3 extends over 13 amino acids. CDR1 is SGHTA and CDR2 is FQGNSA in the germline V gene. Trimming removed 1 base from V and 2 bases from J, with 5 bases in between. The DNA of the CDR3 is TGTGCCAGCAGCTTAGAACGAAACACTGAAGCTTTCTTT. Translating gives CASSLERNTEAFF.

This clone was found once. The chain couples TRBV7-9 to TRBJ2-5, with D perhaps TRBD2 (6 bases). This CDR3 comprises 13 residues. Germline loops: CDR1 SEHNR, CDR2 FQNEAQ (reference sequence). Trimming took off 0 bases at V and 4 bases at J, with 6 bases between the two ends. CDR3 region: CASSLAEGETQYF. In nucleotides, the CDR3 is TGTGCCAGCAGCTTAGCGGAGGGAGAGACCCAGTACTTC. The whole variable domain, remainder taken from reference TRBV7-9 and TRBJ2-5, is DTGVSQNPRHKITKRGQNVTFRCDPISEHNRLYWYRQTLGQGPEFLTYFQNEAQLEKSRLLSDRFSAERPKGSFSTLEIQRTEQGDSAMYLCASSLAEGETQYFGPGTRLLVL.

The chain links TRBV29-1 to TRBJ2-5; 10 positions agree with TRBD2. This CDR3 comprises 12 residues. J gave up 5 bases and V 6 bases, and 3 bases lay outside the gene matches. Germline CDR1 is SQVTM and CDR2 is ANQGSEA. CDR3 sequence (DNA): TGCAGCGTGGGACTAGCGAGGGAGACCCAGTACTTC. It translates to CSVGLARETQYF.

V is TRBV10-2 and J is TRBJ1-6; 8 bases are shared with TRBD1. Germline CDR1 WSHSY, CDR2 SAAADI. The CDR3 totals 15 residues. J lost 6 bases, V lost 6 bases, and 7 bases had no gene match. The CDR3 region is CASSEQGDRNSPLHF. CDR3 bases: TGCGCCAGCAGCGAACAGGGGGACCGTAATTCACCCCTCCACTTT.

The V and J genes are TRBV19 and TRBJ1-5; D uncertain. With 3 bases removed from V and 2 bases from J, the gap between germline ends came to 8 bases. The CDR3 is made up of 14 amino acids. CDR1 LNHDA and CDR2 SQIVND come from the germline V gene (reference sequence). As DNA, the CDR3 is TGTGCCAGTAGTATGGGCGACGGCAATCAGCCCCAGCATTTT. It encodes CASSMGDGNQPQHF. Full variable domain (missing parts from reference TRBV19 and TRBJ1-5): DGGITQSPKYLFRKEGQNVTLSCEQNLNHDAMYWYRQDPGQGLRLIYYSQIVNDFQKGDIAEGYSVSREKKESFPLTVTSAQKNPTAFYLCASSMGDGNQPQHFGDGTRLSIL.

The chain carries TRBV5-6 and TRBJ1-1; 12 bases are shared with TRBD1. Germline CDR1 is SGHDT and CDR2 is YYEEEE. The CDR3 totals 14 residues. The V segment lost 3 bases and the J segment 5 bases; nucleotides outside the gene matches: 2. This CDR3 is CASSSGQGATEAFF. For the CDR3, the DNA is TGTGCCAGCAGCTCGGGACAGGGGGCAACTGAAGCTTTCTTT.

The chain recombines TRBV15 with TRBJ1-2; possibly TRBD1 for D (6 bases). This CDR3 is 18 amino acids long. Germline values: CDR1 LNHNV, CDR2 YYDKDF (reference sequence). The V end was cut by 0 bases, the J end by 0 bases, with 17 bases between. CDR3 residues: CATSRDITGAITNYGYTF. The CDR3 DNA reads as TGTGCCACCAGCAGAGATATTACGGGGGCTATTACTAACTATGGCTACACCTTC.

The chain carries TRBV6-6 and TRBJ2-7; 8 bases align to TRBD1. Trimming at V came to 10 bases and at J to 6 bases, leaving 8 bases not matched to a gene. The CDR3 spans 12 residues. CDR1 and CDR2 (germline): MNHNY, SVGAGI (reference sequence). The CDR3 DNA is TGTGCCACCCGGACAGGGAAGGGCGAGCAGTACTTC. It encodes CATRTGKGEQYF.

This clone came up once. The CDR3 nucleotides are TGTGCCAGCACCCCTATAGGGGGGGTAGGGACTGAAGCTTTCTTT. Amino acid sequence: CASTPIGGVGTEAFF. V is TRBV3-1 (or the pseudogene TRBV3-2) and J is TRBJ1-1, with TRBD1 as a possible D gene (6 bases). V lost 7 bases, J lost 5 bases, and 20 bases lay in between. From germline, CDR1 is LGHDT and CDR2 YNNKEL (reference sequence). The length of the CDR3 is 15 residues.

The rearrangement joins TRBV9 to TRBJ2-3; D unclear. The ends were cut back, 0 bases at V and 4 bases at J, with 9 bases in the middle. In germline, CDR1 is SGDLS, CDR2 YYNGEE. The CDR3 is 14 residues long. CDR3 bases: TGTGCCAGCAGCGTAGATTTCCAGTCAGATACGCAGTATTTT. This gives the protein CASSVDFQSDTQYF.